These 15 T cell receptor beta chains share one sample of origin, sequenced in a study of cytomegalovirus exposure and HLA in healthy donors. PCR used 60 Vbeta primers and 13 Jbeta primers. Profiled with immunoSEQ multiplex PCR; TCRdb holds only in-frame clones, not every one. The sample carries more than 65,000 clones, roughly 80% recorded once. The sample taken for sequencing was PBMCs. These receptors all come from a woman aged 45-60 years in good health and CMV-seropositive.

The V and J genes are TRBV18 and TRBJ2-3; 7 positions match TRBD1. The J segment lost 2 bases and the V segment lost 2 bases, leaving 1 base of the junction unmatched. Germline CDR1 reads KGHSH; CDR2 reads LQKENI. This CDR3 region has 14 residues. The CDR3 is CASSPDRVTDTQYF. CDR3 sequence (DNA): TGTGCCAGCTCACCAGACAGGGTCACAGATACGCAGTATTTT.

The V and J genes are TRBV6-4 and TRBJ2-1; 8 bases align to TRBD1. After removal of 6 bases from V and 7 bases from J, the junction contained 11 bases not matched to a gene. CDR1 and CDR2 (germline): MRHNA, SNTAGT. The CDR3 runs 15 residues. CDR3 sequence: CASSQDRDYLNEQFF. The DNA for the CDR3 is TGTGCCAGCAGCCAGGACAGGGATTACCTTAATGAGCAGTTCTTC.

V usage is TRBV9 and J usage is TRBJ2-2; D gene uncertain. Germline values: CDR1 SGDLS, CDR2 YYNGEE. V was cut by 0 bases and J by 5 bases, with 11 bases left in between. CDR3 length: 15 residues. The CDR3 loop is CASSVVAAGTGELFF. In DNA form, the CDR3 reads TGTGCCAGCAGCGTAGTAGCAGCCGGGACCGGGGAGCTGTTTTTT.

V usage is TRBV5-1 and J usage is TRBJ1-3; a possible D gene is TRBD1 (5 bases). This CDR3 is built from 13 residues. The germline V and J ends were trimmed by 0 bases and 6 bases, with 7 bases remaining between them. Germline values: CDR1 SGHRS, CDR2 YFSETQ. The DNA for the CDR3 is TGCGCCAGCAGCTTGGTAGGGGCAAACACCATATATTTT. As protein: CASSLVGANTIYF.

The CDR3 DNA sequence: TGTGCCTGGAGCCCTCTAACAGATACGCAGTATTTT. It is translated as CAWSPLTDTQYF. The J gene is TRBJ2-3, the V gene TRBV30, with D unresolved. This CDR3 spans 12 amino acids. Deletions cut 3 bases from V and 3 bases from J, with 7 bases between. Looked up from germline, CDR1 is GTSNPN and CDR2 is SVGIG (reference sequence).

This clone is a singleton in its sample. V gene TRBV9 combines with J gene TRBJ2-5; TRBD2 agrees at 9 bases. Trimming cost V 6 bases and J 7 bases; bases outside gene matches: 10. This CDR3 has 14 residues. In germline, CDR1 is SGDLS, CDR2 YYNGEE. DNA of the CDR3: TGTGCCAGCACCCCTGGGCGGGAGGGGCGGACCCAGTACTTC. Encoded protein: CASTPGREGRTQYF.

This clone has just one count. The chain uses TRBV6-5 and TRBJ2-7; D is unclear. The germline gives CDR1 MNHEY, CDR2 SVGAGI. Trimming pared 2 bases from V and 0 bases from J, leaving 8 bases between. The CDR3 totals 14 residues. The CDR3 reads CASSYGQVSYEQYF. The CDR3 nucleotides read TGTGCCAGCAGTTACGGGCAGGTCTCCTACGAGCAGTACTTC.

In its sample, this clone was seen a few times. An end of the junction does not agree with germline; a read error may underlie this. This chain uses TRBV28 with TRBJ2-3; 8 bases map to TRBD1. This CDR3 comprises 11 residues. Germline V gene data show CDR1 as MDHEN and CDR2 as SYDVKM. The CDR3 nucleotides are TGTGCCAGCAGTTCCCGACAGGGGCGCGATTTT. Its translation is CASSSRQGRDF.

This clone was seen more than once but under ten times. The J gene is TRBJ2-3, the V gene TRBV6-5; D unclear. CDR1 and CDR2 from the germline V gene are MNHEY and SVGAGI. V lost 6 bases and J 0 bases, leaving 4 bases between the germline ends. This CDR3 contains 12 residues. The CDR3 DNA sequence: TGTGCCAGCAGCGGGAGCACAGATACGCAGTATTTT. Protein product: CASSGSTDTQYF.

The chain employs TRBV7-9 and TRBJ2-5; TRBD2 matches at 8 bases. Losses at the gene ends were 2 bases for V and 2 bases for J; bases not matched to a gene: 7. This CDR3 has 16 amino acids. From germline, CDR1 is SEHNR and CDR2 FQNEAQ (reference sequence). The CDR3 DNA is TGTGCCAGCAGCTTATCCCCTAGCGGGCCTCAAGAGACCCAGTACTTC. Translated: CASSLSPSGPQETQYF.

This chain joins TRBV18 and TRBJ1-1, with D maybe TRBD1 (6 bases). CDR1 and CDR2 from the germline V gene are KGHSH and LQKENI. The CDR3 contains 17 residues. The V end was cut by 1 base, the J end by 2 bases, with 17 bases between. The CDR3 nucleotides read TGTGCCAGCTCACCACGATCCCAGGGGAGGGTCAACACTGAAGCTTTCTTT. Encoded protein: CASSPRSQGRVNTEAFF.

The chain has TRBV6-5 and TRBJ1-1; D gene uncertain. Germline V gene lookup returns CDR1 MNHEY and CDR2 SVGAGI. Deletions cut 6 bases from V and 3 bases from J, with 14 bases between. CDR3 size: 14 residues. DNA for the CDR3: TGTGCCAGCAGCCTACGAGGGTTGGACACTGAAGCTTTCTTT. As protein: CASSLRGLDTEAFF.

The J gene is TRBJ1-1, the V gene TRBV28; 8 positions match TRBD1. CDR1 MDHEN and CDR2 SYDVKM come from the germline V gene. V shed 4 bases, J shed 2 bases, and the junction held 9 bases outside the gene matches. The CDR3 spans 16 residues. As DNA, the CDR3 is TGTGCCAGCAGTTCGAGACAGGGGTTCCGAAACACTGAAGCTTTCTTT. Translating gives CASSSRQGFRNTEAFF.

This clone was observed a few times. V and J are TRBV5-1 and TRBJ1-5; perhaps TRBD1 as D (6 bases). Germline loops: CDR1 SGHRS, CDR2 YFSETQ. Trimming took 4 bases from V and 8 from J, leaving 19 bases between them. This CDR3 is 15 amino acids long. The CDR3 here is CASSPGGQGREPQHF. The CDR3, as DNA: TGCGCCAGCAGCCCGGGGGGTCAGGGGCGGGAGCCCCAGCATTTT.

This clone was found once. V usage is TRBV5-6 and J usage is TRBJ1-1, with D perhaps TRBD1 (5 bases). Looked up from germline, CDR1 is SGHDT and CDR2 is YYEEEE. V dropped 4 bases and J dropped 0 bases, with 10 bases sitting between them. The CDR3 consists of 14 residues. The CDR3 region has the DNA TGTGCCAGCAGCCGGCAGGGAATGAACACTGAAGCTTTCTTT. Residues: CASSRQGMNTEAFF.